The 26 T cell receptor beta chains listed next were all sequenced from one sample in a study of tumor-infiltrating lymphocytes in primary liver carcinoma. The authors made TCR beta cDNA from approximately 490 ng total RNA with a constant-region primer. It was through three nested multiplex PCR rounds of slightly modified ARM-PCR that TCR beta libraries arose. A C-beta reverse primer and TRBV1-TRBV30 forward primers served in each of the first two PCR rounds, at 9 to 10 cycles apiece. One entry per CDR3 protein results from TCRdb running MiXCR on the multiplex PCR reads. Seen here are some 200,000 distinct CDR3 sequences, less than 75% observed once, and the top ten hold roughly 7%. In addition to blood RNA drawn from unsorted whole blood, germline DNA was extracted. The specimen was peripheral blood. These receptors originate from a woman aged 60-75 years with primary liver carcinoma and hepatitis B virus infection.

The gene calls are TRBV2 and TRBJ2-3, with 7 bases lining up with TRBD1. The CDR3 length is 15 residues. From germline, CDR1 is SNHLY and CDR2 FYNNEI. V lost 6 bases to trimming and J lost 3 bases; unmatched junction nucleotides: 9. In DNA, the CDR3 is TGTGCCAGCAGAACCTGGACAGGAGGTACAGATACGCAGTATTTT. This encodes CASRTWTGGTDTQYF.

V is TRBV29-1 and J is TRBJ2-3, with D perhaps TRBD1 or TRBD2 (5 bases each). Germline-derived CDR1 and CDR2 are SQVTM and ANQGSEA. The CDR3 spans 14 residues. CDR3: CIIERDLMVDTQYF. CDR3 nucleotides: TGCATCATTGAGAGGGACCTAATGGTGGATACGCAGTATTTT.

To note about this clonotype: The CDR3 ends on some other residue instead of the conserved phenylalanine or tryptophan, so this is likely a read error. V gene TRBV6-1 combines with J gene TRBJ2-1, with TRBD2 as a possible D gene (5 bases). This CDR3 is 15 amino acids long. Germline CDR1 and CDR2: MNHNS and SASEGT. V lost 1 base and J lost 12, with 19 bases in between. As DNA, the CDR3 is TGTGCCAGCAGTGAAGAGTTCGCTAGCTACAATATGCAGTTCTCC. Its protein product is CASSEEFASYNMQFS.

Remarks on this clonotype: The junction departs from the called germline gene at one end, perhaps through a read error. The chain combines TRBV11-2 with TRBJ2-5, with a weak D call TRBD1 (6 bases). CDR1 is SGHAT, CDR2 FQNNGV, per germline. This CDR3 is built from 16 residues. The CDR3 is CASSLVVGGWQETQCF. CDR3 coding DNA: TGTGCCAGCAGCTTAGTTGTTGGGGGCTGGCAAGAGACACAGTGCTTC.

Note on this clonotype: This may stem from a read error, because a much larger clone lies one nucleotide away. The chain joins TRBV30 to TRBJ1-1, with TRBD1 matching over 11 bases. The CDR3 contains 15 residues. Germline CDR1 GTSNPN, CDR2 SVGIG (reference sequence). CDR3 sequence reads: CAWHRDRGRNTGAFF. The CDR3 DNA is TGTGCCTGGCACCGGGACAGGGGGAGGAACACTGGAGCTTTCTTT.

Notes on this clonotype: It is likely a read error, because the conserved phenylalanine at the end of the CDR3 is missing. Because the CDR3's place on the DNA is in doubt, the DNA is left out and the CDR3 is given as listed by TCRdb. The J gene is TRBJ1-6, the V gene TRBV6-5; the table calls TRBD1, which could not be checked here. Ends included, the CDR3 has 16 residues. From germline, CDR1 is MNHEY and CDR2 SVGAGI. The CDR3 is CASSYLSQGRNSPRHL.

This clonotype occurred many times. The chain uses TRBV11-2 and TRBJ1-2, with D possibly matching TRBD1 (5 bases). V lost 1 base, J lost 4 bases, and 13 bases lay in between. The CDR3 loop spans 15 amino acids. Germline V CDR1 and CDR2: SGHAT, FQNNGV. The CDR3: CASSLGSGAGYGYTF. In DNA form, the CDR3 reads TGTGCCAGCAGCTTAGGATCTGGGGCGGGCTATGGCTACACCTTC. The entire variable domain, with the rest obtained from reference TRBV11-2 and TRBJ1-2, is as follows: EAGVAQSPRYKIIEKRQSVAFWCNPISGHATLYWYQQILGQGPKLLIQFQNNGVVDDSQLPKDRFSAERLKGVDSTLKIQPAKLEDSAVYLCASSLGSGAGYGYTFGSGTRLTVV.

The CDR3 nucleotides read TGTGCCAGCAGCCCACAGAGCTCTGGGGCCAACGTCCTGACTTTC. This codes for CASSPQSSGANVLTF. V gene TRBV13 combines with J gene TRBJ2-6; no clear D gene. Trimming took 5 bases from V and 0 from J, leaving 8 bases between them. Per the germline V gene, CDR1 is PRHDT and CDR2 is FYEKMQ (reference sequence). There are 15 residues in the CDR3.

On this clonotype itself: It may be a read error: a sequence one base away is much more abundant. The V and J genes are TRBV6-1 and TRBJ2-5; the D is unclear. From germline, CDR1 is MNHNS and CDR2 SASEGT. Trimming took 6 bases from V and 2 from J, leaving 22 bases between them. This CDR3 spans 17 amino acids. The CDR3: CASRTSVAATRQETQYF. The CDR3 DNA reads TGTGCCAGCAGGACCTCGGTGGCAGCTACCCGTCAAGAGACCCAGTACTTC.

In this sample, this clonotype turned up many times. The CDR3 here is CASSLGGGSSYEQYF. In nucleotides, the CDR3 is TGTGCCAGCAGCTTAGGGGGCGGGAGCTCCTACGAGCAGTACTTC. The chain has TRBV11-2 and TRBJ2-7, with 7 nucleotides matching TRBD2. Germline CDR1 SGHAT, CDR2 FQNNGV. There are 15 residues in the CDR3. The V and J ends lost 1 base and 0 bases, in that order; junction bases with no gene match: 3.

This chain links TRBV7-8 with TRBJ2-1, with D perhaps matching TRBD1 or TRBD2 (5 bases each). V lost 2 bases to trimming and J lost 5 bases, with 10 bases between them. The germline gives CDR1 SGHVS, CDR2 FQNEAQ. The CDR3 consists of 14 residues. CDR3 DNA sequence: TGTGCCAGCAGCTTATTTAGAGGGGACAATGAGCAGTTCTTC. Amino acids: CASSLFRGDNEQFF.

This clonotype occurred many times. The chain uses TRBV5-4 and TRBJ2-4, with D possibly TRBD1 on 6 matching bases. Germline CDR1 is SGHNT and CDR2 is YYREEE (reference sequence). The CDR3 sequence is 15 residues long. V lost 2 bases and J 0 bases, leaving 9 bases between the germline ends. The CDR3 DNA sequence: TGTGCCAGCAGCTTCAAACAGGGAGCCAAAAACATTCAGTACTTC. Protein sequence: CASSFKQGAKNIQYF.

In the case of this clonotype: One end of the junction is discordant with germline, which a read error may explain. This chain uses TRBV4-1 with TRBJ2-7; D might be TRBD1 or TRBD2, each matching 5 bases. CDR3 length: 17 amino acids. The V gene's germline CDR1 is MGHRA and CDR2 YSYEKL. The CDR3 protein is CTSSQDRGGVGTNEQYF. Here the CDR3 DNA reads TGCACCAGCAGCCAAGACCGCGGCGGAGTTGGGACCAACGAGCAGTACTTC.

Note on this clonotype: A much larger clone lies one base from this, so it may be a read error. Here the CDR3 DNA reads TGTGCCAGCAGCGCGGGCAGGGTCTCCGCCTATGGCTACACCTTC. Protein sequence: CASSAGRVSAYGYTF. This chain connects TRBV9 to TRBJ1-2, with a possible D match to TRBD1 (5 bases). This CDR3 has 15 amino acids. V was pared by 3 bases and J by 4 bases, with 16 bases between. Germline V gene sequence: CDR1 SGDLS, CDR2 YYNGEE.

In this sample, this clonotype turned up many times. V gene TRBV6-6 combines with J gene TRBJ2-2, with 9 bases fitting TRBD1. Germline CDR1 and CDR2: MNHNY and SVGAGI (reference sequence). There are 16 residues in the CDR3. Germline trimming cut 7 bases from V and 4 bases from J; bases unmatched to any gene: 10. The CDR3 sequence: CASKDRGRLSTGELFF. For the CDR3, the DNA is TGTGCCAGCAAGGACAGGGGCCGATTGAGCACCGGGGAGCTGTTTTTT.

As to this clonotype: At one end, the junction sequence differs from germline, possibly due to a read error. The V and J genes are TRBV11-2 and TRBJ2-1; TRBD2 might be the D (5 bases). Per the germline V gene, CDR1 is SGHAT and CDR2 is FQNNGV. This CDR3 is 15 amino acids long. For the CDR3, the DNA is TGTGTCAGCAGCTTTATCTCCGCGGGCGAAATGAGGCAATTCTTC. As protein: CVSSFISAGEMRQFF.

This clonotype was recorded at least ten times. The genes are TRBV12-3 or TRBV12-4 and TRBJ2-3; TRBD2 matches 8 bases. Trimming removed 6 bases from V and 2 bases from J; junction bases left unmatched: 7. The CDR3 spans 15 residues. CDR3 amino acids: CASRKTSGATDTQYF. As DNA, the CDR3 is TGTGCCAGCAGAAAAACTAGCGGAGCCACAGATACGCAGTATTTT.

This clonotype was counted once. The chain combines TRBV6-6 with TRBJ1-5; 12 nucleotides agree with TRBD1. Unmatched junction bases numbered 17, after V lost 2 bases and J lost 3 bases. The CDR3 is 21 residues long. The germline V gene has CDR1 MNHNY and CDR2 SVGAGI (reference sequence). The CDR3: CASSYGDRGQCGVAYNQPQHF. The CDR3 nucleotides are TGTGCCAGCAGTTACGGGGACAGGGGGCAGTGTGGGGTGGCTTACAATCAGCCCCAGCATTTT.

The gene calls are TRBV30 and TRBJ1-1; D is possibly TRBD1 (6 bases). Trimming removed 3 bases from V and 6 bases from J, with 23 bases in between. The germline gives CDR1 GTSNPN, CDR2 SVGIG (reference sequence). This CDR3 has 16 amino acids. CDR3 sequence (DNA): TGTGCCTGGAGAGTAAGAAGCACAGGGCGACACTCTGAAGCTTTCTTT. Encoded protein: CAWRVRSTGRHSEAFF.

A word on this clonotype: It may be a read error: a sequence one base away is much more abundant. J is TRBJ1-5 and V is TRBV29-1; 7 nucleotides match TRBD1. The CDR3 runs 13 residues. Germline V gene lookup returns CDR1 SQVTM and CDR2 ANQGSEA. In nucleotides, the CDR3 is TGCAGCGTAGGGACAGATAGCAATCAGCCCCGGCATTTT. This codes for CSVGTDSNQPRHF.

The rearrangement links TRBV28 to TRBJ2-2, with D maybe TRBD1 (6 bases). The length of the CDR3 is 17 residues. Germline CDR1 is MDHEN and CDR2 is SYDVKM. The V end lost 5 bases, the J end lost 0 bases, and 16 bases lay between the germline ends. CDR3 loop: CASSPLPGTPNTGELFF. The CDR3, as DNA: TGTGCCAGCAGTCCCCTCCCCGGGACACCGAACACCGGGGAGCTGTTTTTT.

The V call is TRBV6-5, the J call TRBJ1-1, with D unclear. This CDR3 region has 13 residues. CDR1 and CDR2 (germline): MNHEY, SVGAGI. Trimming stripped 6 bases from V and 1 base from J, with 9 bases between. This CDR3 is CASRSHRNTEAFF. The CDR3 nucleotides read TGTGCCAGCAGGTCCCACAGGAACACTGAAGCTTTCTTT.

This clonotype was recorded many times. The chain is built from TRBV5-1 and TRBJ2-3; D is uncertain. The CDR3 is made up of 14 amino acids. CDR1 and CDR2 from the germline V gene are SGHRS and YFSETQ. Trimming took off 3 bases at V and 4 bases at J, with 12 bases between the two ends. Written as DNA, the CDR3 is TGCGCCAGCAGCTCCCGTCCGGGCGCAGATACGCAGTATTTT. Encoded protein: CASSSRPGADTQYF.

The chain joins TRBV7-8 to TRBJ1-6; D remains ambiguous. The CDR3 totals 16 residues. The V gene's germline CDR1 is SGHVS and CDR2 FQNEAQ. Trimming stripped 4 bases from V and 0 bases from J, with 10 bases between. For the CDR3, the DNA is TGTGCCAGCAGCTCCATGGCAGACTCCTATAATTCACCCCTCCACTTT. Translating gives CASSSMADSYNSPLHF.

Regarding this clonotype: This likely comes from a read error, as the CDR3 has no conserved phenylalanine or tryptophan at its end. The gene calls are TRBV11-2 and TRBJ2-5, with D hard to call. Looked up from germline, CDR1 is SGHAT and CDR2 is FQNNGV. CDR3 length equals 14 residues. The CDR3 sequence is CASRLDRTPQTQYL. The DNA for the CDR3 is TGTGCCAGCAGGTTAGACCGGACCCCCCAGACCCAGTACTTA.

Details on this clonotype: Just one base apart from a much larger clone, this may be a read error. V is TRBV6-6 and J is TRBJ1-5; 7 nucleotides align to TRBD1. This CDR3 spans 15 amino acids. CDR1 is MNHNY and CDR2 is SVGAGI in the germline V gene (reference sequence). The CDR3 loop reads CASSYREGGNQPRHF. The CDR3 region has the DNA TGTGCCAGCAGTTACCGGGAAGGGGGCAATCAGCCCCGGCATTTT.